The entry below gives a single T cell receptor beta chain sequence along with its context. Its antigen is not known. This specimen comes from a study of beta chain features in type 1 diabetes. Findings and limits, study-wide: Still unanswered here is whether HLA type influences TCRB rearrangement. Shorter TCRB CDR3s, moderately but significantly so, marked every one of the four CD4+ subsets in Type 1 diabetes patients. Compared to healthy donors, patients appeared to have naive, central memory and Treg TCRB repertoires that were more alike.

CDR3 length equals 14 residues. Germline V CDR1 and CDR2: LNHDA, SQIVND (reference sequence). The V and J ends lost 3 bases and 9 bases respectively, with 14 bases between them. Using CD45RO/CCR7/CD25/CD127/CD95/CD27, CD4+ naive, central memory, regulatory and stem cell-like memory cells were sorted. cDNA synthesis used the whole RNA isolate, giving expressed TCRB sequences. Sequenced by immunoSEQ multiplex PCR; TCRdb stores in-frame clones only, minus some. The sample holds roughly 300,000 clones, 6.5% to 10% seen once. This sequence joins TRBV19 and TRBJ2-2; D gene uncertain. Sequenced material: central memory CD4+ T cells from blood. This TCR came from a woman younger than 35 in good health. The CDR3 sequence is CASSIVTPRRELFF. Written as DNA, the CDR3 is TGTGCCAGTAGTATCGTCACTCCTCGCCGGGAGCTGTTTTTT.